This T cell receptor beta chain was documented in a study of CXCR3-negative and CXCR3-positive naive CD8 T cells. Study in general: Some 130 million TRB reads were obtained overall (about 1.5 +/- 0.3 million per library).

Points from the study as a whole: TRBV-TRBJ usage matched between naive CXCR3-negative and CXCR3-positive cells but not between memory cells. More hydrophobic TRB CDR3s occurred in CXCR3-positive than in CXCR3-negative naive cells.

The TRB cDNA libraries were prepared by 5' RACE with UMI labels. No DNA is given; TCRdb re-called the 5' RACE reads and lists each CDR3 protein once. In all, the sample yields about 130,000 distinct CDR3 sequences. Germline CDR1 LGHDT, CDR2 YNNKEL (reference sequence). The CDR3 loop spans 14 amino acids. About this clonotype itself: Its antigen is currently unknown.

This rearrangement joins TRBV3-1 to TRBJ2-7. The receptor's source is a human donor in good health. Some clones in this sample may be carry-over from other donors' samples. Specimen: naive CXCR3- CD8+ T cells from blood. Documented subset: CD45RO-CCR7+CD27+CD95- naive CD8+ T cells lacking CXCR3 (TNR3-). This CDR3 is CASSFIQGPYEQYF.